This is a list of T cell receptor beta chains from one sample in a study of blood T cell repertoires in COVID-19. The data were produced by immunoSEQ multiplex PCR, yet TCRdb's version contains in-frame clones alone and is incomplete. The sample contains around 220,000 clones, around 80% of which appear only once. The sample consisted of peripheral blood. These receptors were collected from a human donor in a cohort sampled during active COVID-19. Each CDR3 is given with its conserved first and last residue. Fields, in order: CDR3 protein, CDR3 DNA, D gene, J gene, V gene, clone size. D genes are given only for firm matches. A row's size may be missing; if present it is once, few, many or a size class.

CDR3: CASSSQGLTYEQYF
DNA: TGTGCCAGCAGTTCGCAGGGGCTTACCTACGAGCAGTACTTC
D: .
J: TRBJ2-7
V: TRBV27
size: .

CDR3: CASRPTSGGPYEQYF
DNA: TGTGCCAGCAGACCGACTAGCGGGGGGCCCTACGAGCAGTACTTC
D: TRBD2
J: TRBJ2-7
V: TRBV7-8
size: .

CDR3: CASSLGRRNEQFF
DNA: TGTGCCAGCAGCTTAGGGCGTAGAAATGAGCAGTTCTTC
D: .
J: TRBJ2-1
V: TRBV13
size: .

CDR3: CASSLYTGPTEAFF
DNA: TGTGCCAGCAGCTTGTACACAGGGCCGACTGAAGCTTTCTTT
D: .
J: TRBJ1-1
V: TRBV7-6
size: .

CDR3: CATAPIVGRGTGPRQPQHF
DNA: TGTGCCACTGCACCAATTGTCGGTCGGGGGACAGGGCCTCGGCAGCCCCAGCATTTT
D: TRBD1
J: TRBJ1-5
V: TRBV15
size: .

CDR3: CASSPMDRGDTIYF
DNA: TGTGCCAGCAGCCCGATGGACCGGGGGGACACCATATATTTT
D: .
J: TRBJ1-3
V: TRBV4-2
size: few

CDR3: CATSDSQGINEKLFF
DNA: TGTGCCACCAGTGATTCACAGGGGATTAATGAAAAACTGTTTTTT
D: TRBD1
J: TRBJ1-4
V: TRBV24-1
size: .

CDR3: CAWSTQNNQPQHF
DNA: TGTGCCTGGAGTACACAGAACAATCAGCCCCAGCATTTT
D: .
J: TRBJ1-5
V: TRBV30
size: .

CDR3: CASRDRADSPLHF
DNA: TGTGCCTCCCGGGACAGGGCGGATTCACCCCTCCACTTT
D: TRBD1
J: TRBJ1-6
V: TRBV5-4
size: .

CDR3: CASSLDTDPYEQYF
DNA: TGCGCCAGCAGCTTAGACACCGATCCCTACGAGCAGTACTTC
D: .
J: TRBJ2-7
V: TRBV4-1
size: few

CDR3: CASSVGTINYGYTF
DNA: TGTGCCAGCAGCGTCGGGACAATCAACTATGGCTACACCTTC
D: .
J: TRBJ1-2
V: TRBV9
size: .

CDR3: CASSLGTGYSNQPQHF
DNA: TGTGCCAGCTCACTCGGGACAGGTTATAGCAATCAGCCCCAGCATTTT
D: TRBD1
J: TRBJ1-5
V: TRBV18
size: .

CDR3: CASSHDGTGNEKLFF
DNA: TGTGCCAGCAGCCATGACGGGACAGGGAATGAAAAACTGTTTTTT
D: TRBD1
J: TRBJ1-4
V: TRBV3-1/TRBV3-2
size: .

CDR3: CASSGTGFRKAFF
DNA: TGTGCCAGCAGTGGGACAGGGTTTCGTAAAGCTTTCTTT
D: TRBD1
J: TRBJ1-1
V: TRBV28
size: .